The next 16 T cell receptor beta chains were all read from a single sample in a study of post-analysis software for immune sequencing data. Points from the study as a whole: Among a handful of TRBV segments more frequent in patients than controls were TRBV5-6, TRBV5-1 and TRBV20-1.

No cognate antigen is known for these TCRs. Unique molecular identifiers featured in each of the TCR beta cDNA libraries. TCRdb redid the calling of the PCR reads with MiXCR, one entry per CDR3 protein. Found here are about 820,000 distinct CDR3 sequences, roughly 58% of them singletons; the top ten hold approximately 4.2%. The sequenced sample was blood. The source is a girl aged 10-17 years with multiple sclerosis.

This clonotype was detected only once. This chain joins TRBV27 and TRBJ2-5, with 9 bases matching TRBD2. TRBJ2-7 explains the end of the DNA better; the J call may be wrong. The CDR3 spans 16 residues. Germline V gene sequence: CDR1 MNHEY, CDR2 SMNVEV (reference sequence). The CDR3, as DNA: TGTGCCAGCAGCCCTAAGGGTCTAGCGGGAACCTACGAGCAGTACTTC. It encodes CASSPKGLAGTYEQYF.

The rearrangement uses TRBV7-3 and TRBJ2-5; the D is unclear. V was trimmed by 1 base and J by 5 bases, leaving 8 bases between them. The CDR3 is 13 residues long. Germline values: CDR1 SGHTA, CDR2 FQGTGA. CDR3: CASSLIGDETQYF. Here the CDR3 DNA reads TGTGCCAGCAGCTTAATAGGCGACGAGACCCAGTACTTC.

V gene TRBV14 combines with J gene TRBJ2-6, with no clear D. The CDR3 extends over 17 amino acids. CDR1 is SGHDN, CDR2 FVKESK, per germline. Trimming took 2 bases from V and 1 from J, leaving 12 bases between them. The CDR3 sequence: CASSQRHRVSGANVLTF. The CDR3, as DNA: TGTGCCAGCAGCCAAAGGCACCGGGTGTCTGGGGCCAACGTCCTGACTTTC.

J is TRBJ2-5 and V is TRBV12-3 or TRBV12-4; D not certain. With the DNA end fitting TRBJ2-7 better, the J assignment may be wrong. The CDR3 runs 14 residues. The CDR3 loop reads CASSFPPRPYEQYF. The CDR3 DNA sequence: TGTGCCAGCAGTTTCCCCCCGCGGCCCTACGAGCAGTACTTC.

This clonotype has a handful of counts. The chain employs TRBV20-1 and TRBJ1-4; no clear D. Trimming removed 7 bases at V and 3 bases at J, with 6 bases between. This CDR3 has 11 amino acids. From germline, CDR1 is DFQATT and CDR2 SNEGSKA (reference sequence). DNA for the CDR3: TGCAGTGTTTGGGCTAATGAAAAACTGTTTTTT. Translated: CSVWANEKLFF.

The chain uses TRBV9 and TRBJ2-7, with 9 nucleotides matching TRBD1. V lost 0 bases and J lost 4; bases outside the gene matches: 5. CDR1 is SGDLS and CDR2 is YYNGEE in the germline V gene. The CDR3 loop spans 15 amino acids. CDR3 amino acids: CASSVDGTGLYEQYF. The CDR3 DNA sequence: TGTGCCAGCAGCGTAGACGGGACAGGGCTTTACGAGCAGTACTTC.

The chain has TRBV12-3 or TRBV12-4 and TRBJ2-7; 8 nucleotides align to TRBD2. The CDR3 covers 15 residues. V was pared by 5 bases and J by 2 bases, with 8 bases of the junction left unmatched. The CDR3 region has the DNA TGTGCCAGCAGTCTCCGGGGACTAGGGACCTACGAGCAGTACTTC. It encodes CASSLRGLGTYEQYF.

The V gene is TRBV20-1, the J gene TRBJ2-1; no reliable D call. The CDR3 is made up of 13 amino acids. In germline, CDR1 is DFQATT, CDR2 SNEGSKA (reference sequence). V lost 1 base to trimming and J lost 6 bases, with 10 bases between them. CDR3 bases: TGCAGTGCTAGAGTGGGAAGAAGCAATGAGCAGTTCTTC. Encoded protein: CSARVGRSNEQFF.

CDR3 loop: CASSITGGSEQYF. Written as DNA, the CDR3 is TGTGCCAGCAGCATAACAGGGGGGTCAGAGCAGTACTTC. This chain uses TRBV7-2 with TRBJ2-4; 8 positions match TRBD1. V was pared by 5 bases and J by 13 bases, with 10 bases of the junction left unmatched. This CDR3 has 13 amino acids. CDR1 is SGHTA, CDR2 FQGNSA, per germline.

A few counts support this clonotype. The chain employs TRBV3-1 and TRBJ1-1, with no clear D. Trimming left V 1 base short and J 7 bases short, with 10 bases between. Germline CDR1 reads LGHDT; CDR2 reads YNNKEL (reference sequence). CDR3 length: 13 amino acids. CDR3 sequence (DNA): TGTGCCAGCAGCCAAGGACTAACCGGTGAAGCTTTCTTT. Protein product: CASSQGLTGEAFF.

CDR3 loop: CSAGQDYGYTF. CDR3 nucleotide sequence: TGCAGCGCCGGACAGGACTATGGCTACACCTTC. The chain is built from TRBV29-1 and TRBJ1-2; 7 bases match TRBD1. There are 11 residues in the CDR3. The germline V gene has CDR1 SQVTM and CDR2 ANQGSEA. Germline trimming cut 7 bases from V and 3 bases from J; bases unmatched to any gene: 2.

This clonotype was counted a few times. The V call is TRBV20-1, the J call TRBJ2-7; 9 bases are shared with TRBD2. V shed 0 bases, J shed 5 bases, and the junction held 8 bases outside the gene matches. CDR1 and CDR2 from the germline V gene are DFQATT and SNEGSKA (reference sequence). The CDR3 totals 15 residues. The CDR3 nucleotides are TGCAGTGCTAGAGATCCAGCTAGCGGGATCCACGAGCAGTACTTC. This sequence encodes CSARDPASGIHEQYF.

The CDR3 region has the DNA TGTGCCATCAGTGCGGCTAGCGGTCCCTCCTACGAGCAGTACTTC. Amino acid sequence: CAISAASGPSYEQYF. The J gene is TRBJ2-7, the V gene TRBV10-3; 7 positions match TRBD2. The germline CDR1 and CDR2 sequences are ENHRY and SYGVKD. The CDR3 runs 15 residues. V gave up 4 bases and J gave up 0 bases; unmatched junction bases: 6.

The rearrangement uses TRBV12-3 or TRBV12-4 and TRBJ1-2; D remains ambiguous. V lost 6 bases to trimming and J lost 4 bases, with 18 bases between them. CDR3 length: 15 amino acids. CDR3 sequence reads: CASSSSPSRGYGYTF. The CDR3 coding sequence is TGTGCCAGCAGCTCTTCCCCGTCGCGGGGCTATGGCTACACCTTC.

The chain employs TRBV7-6 and TRBJ2-7; D is undetermined. Trimming left V 4 bases short and J 0 bases short, with 19 bases between. This CDR3 has 17 amino acids. Germline V gene sequence: CDR1 SGHVS, CDR2 FNYEAQ. The chain's CDR3 is CASSSALSQRSSYEQYF. The CDR3 region has the DNA TGTGCCAGCAGCTCCGCCCTTAGCCAACGGAGCTCCTACGAGCAGTACTTC.

This clonotype showed up just once. V and J are TRBV29-1 and TRBJ1-2; D is unresolved. The germline V and J ends were trimmed by 2 bases and 4 bases, with 11 bases remaining between them. The CDR3 has 13 amino acids. Germline V lookup: CDR1 SQVTM, CDR2 ANQGSEA. The DNA for the CDR3 is TGCAGCGTTGAAAAGGGCCGGTTCTATGGCTACACCTTC. Translated, it gives CSVEKGRFYGYTF.